Listed here are 24 T cell receptor beta chains from one sample, sequenced in a study of T cells of healthy individuals. TCRdb ran MiXCR on the 5' RACE reads and lists one entry per CDR3 protein. In the table there are 95,000 to 100,000 distinct CDR3 sequences, 17% of which are singletons. The receptors stem from a human donor in good health.

The rearrangement uses TRBV24-1 and TRBJ2-2, with D possibly TRBD1 on 5 matching bases. This CDR3 spans 17 amino acids. Trimming left V 3 bases short and J 5 bases short, with 18 bases between. The germline CDR1 and CDR2 sequences are KGHDR and SFDVKD. The CDR3 coding sequence is TGTGCCACCAGTGATCCCGGTAGTGACAGTTGGACCGGGGAGCTGTTTTTT. Translation: CATSDPGSDSWTGELFF.

This rearrangement joins TRBV20-1 to TRBJ2-1, with 10 bases matching TRBD2. The CDR3 loop spans 14 amino acids. Unmatched junction bases numbered 7, after V lost 3 bases and J lost 8 bases. Germline V gene data show CDR1 as DFQATT and CDR2 as SNEGSKA (reference sequence). CDR3 DNA: TGCAGTGCTAGTTGGCTAGCGGGAGTGGATGAGCAGTTCTTC. It codes for CSASWLAGVDEQFF.

The chain employs TRBV6-2 or TRBV6-3 and TRBJ2-7, with 9 bases fitting TRBD1. The CDR3 length is 15 residues. The germline V gene encodes CDR1 MNHEY and CDR2 SVGEGT. The trim removed 0 bases at V and 1 base at J, leaving 1 base unmatched. The CDR3 DNA reads TGTGCCAGCAGTTACTCCGGGACAGGGTCCTACGAGCAGTACTTC. Its protein product is CASSYSGTGSYEQYF.

CDR3 DNA sequence: TGCAGCGTTCTAGGGATCTCAGAGACCCAGTACTTC. Encoded protein: CSVLGISETQYF. This rearrangement joins TRBV29-1 to TRBJ2-5, with unresolved D. Between the trimmed V and J ends, which lost 5 bases and 4 bases, there was a span of 11 bases. CDR1 is SQVTM and CDR2 is ANQGSEA in the germline V gene. The CDR3 loop spans 12 amino acids.

Of note for this clonotype: The junction departs from germline at one end; a sequencing error may be responsible. V usage is TRBV7-7 and J usage is TRBJ2-1, with 8 bases matching TRBD1. CDR3 length: 13 amino acids. CDR1 and CDR2 from the germline V gene are SSHAT and FNYEAQ (reference sequence). CDR3 DNA sequence: TGTGCTAGCAGCTCAGGACCAGGGGGCGAGCAGTTCTTC. Its protein is CASSSGPGGEQFF.

The V call is TRBV5-1, the J call TRBJ2-7; 8 nucleotides match TRBD1. This CDR3 has 13 residues. J gave up 0 bases and V 7 bases, and 3 bases lay outside the gene matches. Germline V gene lookup returns CDR1 SGHRS and CDR2 YFSETQ. Here the CDR3 reads CASATGGSYEQYF. CDR3 DNA: TGCGCCAGCGCCACAGGGGGCTCCTACGAGCAGTACTTC.

This clonotype was counted between two and nine times. The genes are TRBV19 and TRBJ2-7; TRBD1 might be the D (6 bases). Germline CDR1 is LNHDA and CDR2 is SQIVND (reference sequence). V lost 3 bases to trimming and J lost 2 bases, with 14 bases between them. The CDR3 is 15 residues long. CDR3: CASSIAWDKAYEQYF. As DNA, the CDR3 is TGTGCCAGTAGTATCGCCTGGGACAAAGCCTACGAGCAGTACTTC.

This clonotype showed up many times. The chain couples TRBV12-3 or TRBV12-4 to TRBJ2-3, with 14 bases lining up with TRBD2. The length of the CDR3 is 15 residues. V dropped 5 bases and J dropped 4; count of bases not matched to a gene: 2. CDR3 loop: CASSVTSGGADTQYF. CDR3 sequence (DNA): TGTGCCAGCAGTGTGACTAGCGGGGGGGCAGATACGCAGTATTTT.

This clonotype has a handful of counts. V usage is TRBV12-3 or TRBV12-4 and J usage is TRBJ1-3, with 7 bases fitting TRBD1. The V gene end was trimmed by 2 bases and the J gene end by 0 bases; junction bases not matched to a gene: 10. CDR3 length: 18 amino acids. CDR3 in amino acids: CASSLNRGRSSSGNTIYF. The CDR3 DNA reads as TGTGCCAGCAGTTTAAACAGGGGAAGATCAAGCTCTGGAAACACCATATATTTT.

This clonotype was seen at least ten times. The J gene is TRBJ2-3, the V gene TRBV18; possible D gene TRBD1, 6 bases. There are 15 residues in the CDR3. Trimming left V 5 bases short and J 2 bases short, with 14 bases between. CDR1 and CDR2 (germline): KGHSH, LQKENI. The CDR3 region is CASSAQGGFTDTQYF. CDR3 coding DNA: TGTGCCAGCTCAGCTCAAGGGGGTTTCACAGATACGCAGTATTTT.

The chain couples TRBV9 to TRBJ1-1; D perhaps matches TRBD1 (5 bases). V dropped 0 bases and J dropped 4 bases, with 13 bases sitting between them. This CDR3 spans 15 amino acids. Per the germline V gene, CDR1 is SGDLS and CDR2 is YYNGEE. The CDR3 coding sequence is TGTGCCAGCAGCGTAGACGGGCAGGGAGGCACTGAAGCTTTCTTT. It translates to CASSVDGQGGTEAFF.

In its sample, this clonotype was seen a few times. CDR3 in amino acids: CASTSAGGPSGANVLTF. CDR3 DNA: TGTGCCAGCACGTCCGCGGGAGGACCCTCTGGGGCCAACGTCCTGACTTTC. The J gene is TRBJ2-6, the V gene TRBV2, with 8 bases lining up with TRBD2. V lost 7 bases and J lost 0; bases outside the gene matches: 8. Per the germline V gene, CDR1 is SNHLY and CDR2 is FYNNEI. The CDR3 runs 17 residues.

The table lists this clonotype with a count of one. The rearrangement joins TRBV7-7 to TRBJ2-3, with TRBD2 identical over 8 bases. V was pared by 5 bases and J by 0 bases, with 25 bases of the junction left unmatched. The germline V gene encodes CDR1 SSHAT and CDR2 FNYEAQ (reference sequence). This CDR3 is 22 amino acids long. The CDR3 is CASSTPRWGLRGATPSTDTQYF. The CDR3 nucleotides are TGTGCCAGCAGCACCCCCAGGTGGGGGCTGCGGGGGGCCACCCCTAGCACAGATACGCAGTATTTT.

In this sample, this clonotype turned up a few times. The chain recombines TRBV4-3 with TRBJ2-2, with no clear D. Germline V gene sequence: CDR1 LGHNA, CDR2 YSLEER. V dropped 2 bases and J dropped 1 base, with 14 bases sitting between them. The CDR3 totals 17 residues. The CDR3 DNA reads as TGCGCCAGCAGCCAAAACCCGGCTAGTATGAACACCGGGGAGCTGTTTTTT. It is translated as CASSQNPASMNTGELFF.

The chain is built from TRBV2 and TRBJ1-1; no reliable D call. This CDR3 has 13 amino acids. Looked up from germline, CDR1 is SNHLY and CDR2 is FYNNEI. V was trimmed by 2 bases and J by 4 bases, leaving 8 bases between them. The CDR3 loop is CASSEKQSTEAFF. The CDR3, as DNA: TGTGCCAGCAGTGAAAAACAATCCACTGAAGCTTTCTTT. Looking up the rest from reference TRBV2 and TRBJ1-1 gives the full variable domain: EPEVTQTPSHQVTQMGQEVILRCVPISNHLYFYWYRQILGQKVEFLVSFYNNEISEKSEIFDDQFSVERPDGSNFTLKIRSTKLEDSAMYFCASSEKQSTEAFFGQGTRLTVV.

This clonotype was counted ten times or more. V and J are TRBV19 and TRBJ2-1; 9 bases are a match to TRBD1. J gave up 7 bases and V 5 bases, and 12 bases lay outside the gene matches. In germline, CDR1 is LNHDA, CDR2 SQIVND (reference sequence). This CDR3 region has 16 residues. The CDR3 is CASSAPGTGIKNEQFF. The CDR3 DNA reads TGTGCCAGTAGTGCCCCCGGGACAGGGATTAAGAATGAGCAGTTCTTC.

This clonotype has at least ten counts. This chain uses TRBV20-1 with TRBJ2-3, with D possibly TRBD1 on 5 matching bases. This CDR3 is built from 13 residues. V lost 5 bases and J lost 2, with 11 bases in between. The germline CDR1 and CDR2 sequences are DFQATT and SNEGSKA (reference sequence). The CDR3 coding sequence is TGCAGTGCTTTAGACAGATACACAGATACGCAGTATTTT. Amino acid sequence: CSALDRYTDTQYF.

This clonotype showed up many times. The genes are TRBV4-1 and TRBJ1-6; 8 bases match TRBD1. Germline V gene sequence: CDR1 MGHRA, CDR2 YSYEKL. The ends lost 10 bases at V and 8 bases at J; junction bases unmatched: 13. This CDR3 has 15 amino acids. CDR3: CATSEKGQGDSPLHF. In nucleotides, the CDR3 is TGCGCCACCTCGGAGAAAGGACAGGGTGATTCACCCCTCCACTTT.

The chain has TRBV7-9 and TRBJ2-1; TRBD1 aligns across 9 bases. Germline CDR1 reads SEHNR; CDR2 reads FQNEAQ (reference sequence). V lost 4 bases to trimming and J lost 8 bases; unmatched junction nucleotides: 27. This CDR3 spans 21 amino acids. The CDR3 region has the DNA TGTGCCAGCAGCTCCGATCCCTGGGACAGGGTCCCTGAGGGGGCTCCGGATGAGCAGTTCTTC. It codes for CASSSDPWDRVPEGAPDEQFF.

This clonotype was counted only a few times. V usage is TRBV5-1 and J usage is TRBJ1-1; TRBD1 matches at 11 bases. The V gene's germline CDR1 is SGHRS and CDR2 YFSETQ. The CDR3 loop spans 15 amino acids. J was trimmed by 4 bases and V by 1 base; bases with no gene match: 3. CDR3: CASSLMGTGGTEAFF. Here the CDR3 DNA reads TGCGCCAGCAGCTTGATGGGGACAGGGGGCACTGAAGCTTTCTTT.

The gene calls are TRBV6-9 and TRBJ2-5; D is unclear. The CDR3 has 11 residues. The V end was cut by 8 bases, the J end by 9 bases, with 13 bases between. Germline-derived CDR1 and CDR2 are MNHGY and SVAAGI. CDR3 sequence: CASWLRRPQYF. The CDR3 coding sequence is TGTGCCAGCTGGCTGAGAAGGCCCCAGTACTTC.

In its sample, this clonotype was seen a few times. The CDR3 loop reads CASRIQGAWNSPLHF. CDR3 coding DNA: TGTGCCAGCAGGATACAGGGGGCGTGGAATTCACCCCTCCACTTT. The gene calls are TRBV6-5 and TRBJ1-6, with 9 bases identical to TRBD1. Germline values: CDR1 MNHEY, CDR2 SVGAGI. Trimming at V came to 6 bases and at J to 7 bases, leaving 7 bases not matched to a gene. The CDR3 consists of 15 residues.

For this clonotype: Since a much larger clone is just one base distant, this may be a read error. V and J are TRBV6-2 or TRBV6-3 and TRBJ1-1; tentative D call: TRBD1 (5 bases). The CDR3 consists of 13 residues. Trimming stripped 3 bases from V and 8 bases from J, with 13 bases between. Germline-derived CDR1 and CDR2 are MNHEY and SVGEGT. CDR3 sequence (DNA): TGTGCCAGCAGTTATAGTTGGCAGGGCGAAGCTTTCTTT. Encoded protein: CASSYSWQGEAFF.

V usage is TRBV11-1 and J usage is TRBJ2-5, with a tentative D call TRBD1 (6 bases). The CDR3 loop spans 15 amino acids. Germline V gene lookup returns CDR1 SGHAT and CDR2 FQDESV (reference sequence). V was pared by 5 bases and J by 0 bases, with 13 bases between. DNA of the CDR3: TGTGCCAGCAGCGCCGACAGGAGAAACCAAGAGACCCAGTACTTC. This gives the protein CASSADRRNQETQYF.